This TCR beta chain derives from a study of cytotoxic CD8 clonotypes in ibrutinib-treated CLL. Sequencing was performed with immunoSEQ multiplex PCR; in TCRdb, only in-frame clones are kept and a portion is missing. The table shows some 300,000 clones, with around four fifths occurring only once. This CDR3 comprises 14 residues. Germline CDR1 is SEHNR and CDR2 is FQNEAQ (reference sequence). With 4 bases clipped from V and 5 bases from J, the junction kept 4 bases outside the gene matches. The TCR originated in a human donor with chronic lymphocytic leukemia. Material: PBMCs, obtained before ibrutinib treatment. This chain connects TRBV7-9 to TRBJ1-4; 7 nucleotides line up with TRBD1. The CDR3 reads CASSYGTANEKLFF. The CDR3 DNA is TGTGCCAGCAGCTACGGGACAGCGAATGAAAAACTGTTTTTT.